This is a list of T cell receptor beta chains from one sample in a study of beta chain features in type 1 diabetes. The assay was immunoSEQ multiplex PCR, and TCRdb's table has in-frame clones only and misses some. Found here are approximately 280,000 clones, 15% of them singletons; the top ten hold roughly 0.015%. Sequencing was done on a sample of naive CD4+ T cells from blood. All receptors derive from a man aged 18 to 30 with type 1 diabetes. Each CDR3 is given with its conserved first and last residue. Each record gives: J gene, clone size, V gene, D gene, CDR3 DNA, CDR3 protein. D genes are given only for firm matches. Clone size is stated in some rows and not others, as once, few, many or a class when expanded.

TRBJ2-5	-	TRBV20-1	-	TGCAGTGCTAAAACTCCCCCCCACTTC	CSAKTPPHF
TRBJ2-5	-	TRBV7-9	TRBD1	TGTGCCAGCAGCTTAGCGGAGACAGGGGCAGAGACCCAGTACTTC	CASSLAETGAETQYF
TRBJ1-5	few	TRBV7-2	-	TGTGCCAGCAGCTTAGGGGCAGGGGTTCAGCCCCAGCATTTT	CASSLGAGVQPQHF
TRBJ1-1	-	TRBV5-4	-	TGTGCCAGCAGCTTTACTACAAGAATGAACACTGAAGCTTTCTTT	CASSFTTRMNTEAFF
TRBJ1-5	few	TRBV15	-	TGTGCCACCAGCAGGACAGGAGGAGATAATCAGCCCCAGCATTTT	CATSRTGGDNQPQHF
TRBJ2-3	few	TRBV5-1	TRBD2	TGCGCCAGCAGCCCCCGCGGCGGGAGGGCCGCAGATACGCAGTATTTT	CASSPRGGRAADTQYF
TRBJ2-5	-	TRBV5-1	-	TGCGCCAGCACTCCTGGGGCAGCCCAAGAGACCCAGTACTTC	CASTPGAAQETQYF
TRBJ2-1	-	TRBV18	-	TGTGCCAGCTCATCAACAAACAATGAGCAGTTCTTC	CASSSTNNEQFF
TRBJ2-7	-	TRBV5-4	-	TGTGCCAGCAGCTTGACGACAGGCGGGCCGTACGAGCAGTACTTC	CASSLTTGGPYEQYF
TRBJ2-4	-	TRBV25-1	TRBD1	TGTGCCAGCAGTGTTGGATGGACAGGGAGTAAAAACATTCAGTACTTC	CASSVGWTGSKNIQYF
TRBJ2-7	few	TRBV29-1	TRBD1	TGCAGCGTTGAGACCAGGACAGGGGTTAAGTTCGCGACGACCTACGAGCAGTACTTC	CSVETRTGVKFATTYEQYF
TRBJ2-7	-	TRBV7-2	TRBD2	TGTGCCAGCGCGACTAGCGGGGGGGGCCTTTGGGAGCAGTACTTC	CASATSGGGLWEQYF
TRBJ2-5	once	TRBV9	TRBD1	TGTGCCAGCAGCCCGCGACAGGGGGCCCATGAGACCCAGTACTTC	CASSPRQGAHETQYF
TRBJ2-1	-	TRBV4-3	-	TGCGCCAGCAGCCCTGGACCCGGGGTTTCCTACAATGAGCAGTTCTTC	CASSPGPGVSYNEQFF
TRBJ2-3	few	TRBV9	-	TGTGCCAGCAGCCCGGAGGACTATAGCACAGATACGCAGTATTTT	CASSPEDYSTDTQYF
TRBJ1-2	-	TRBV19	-	TGTGCCAGTAGGCCGGGGGGCTACACCTTC	CASRPGGYTF
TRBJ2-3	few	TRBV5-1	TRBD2	TGCGCCAGCAGCTTCCGGCTAGCGGGGACCACAGATACGCAGTATTTT	CASSFRLAGTTDTQYF
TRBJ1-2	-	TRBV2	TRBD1	TGTGCCAGCAGTAAGAAGACAGGGAGTGGCTACACCTTC	CASSKKTGSGYTF
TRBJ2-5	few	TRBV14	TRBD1	TGTGCCAGCAGCCAAGATTGGACAGGTTGGGAGACCCAGTACTTC	CASSQDWTGWETQYF